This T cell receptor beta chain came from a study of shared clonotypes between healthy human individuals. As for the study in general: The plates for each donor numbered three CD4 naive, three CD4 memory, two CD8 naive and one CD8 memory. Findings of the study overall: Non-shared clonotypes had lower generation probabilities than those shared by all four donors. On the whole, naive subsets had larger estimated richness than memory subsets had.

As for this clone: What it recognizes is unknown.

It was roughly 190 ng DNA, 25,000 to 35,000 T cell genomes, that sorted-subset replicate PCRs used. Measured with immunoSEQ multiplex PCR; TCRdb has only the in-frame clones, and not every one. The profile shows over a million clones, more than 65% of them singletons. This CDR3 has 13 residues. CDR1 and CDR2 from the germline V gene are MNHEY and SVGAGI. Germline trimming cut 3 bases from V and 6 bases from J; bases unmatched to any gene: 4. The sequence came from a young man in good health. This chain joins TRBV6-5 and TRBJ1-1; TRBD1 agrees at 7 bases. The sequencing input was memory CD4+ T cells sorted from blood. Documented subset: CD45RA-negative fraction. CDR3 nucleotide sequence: TGTGCCAGCAGTTATGGTACAGGGGCTGAAGCTTTCTTT. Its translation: CASSYGTGAEAFF.